Presented here are 17 T cell receptor beta chains from one specimen sequenced in a study of blood T cells in healthy people across ages. For the second PCR, which ran for 7 to 11 cycles, a sample-barcoded 5' primer and a J-beta primer mix were used. MiXCR, run by TCRdb on the 5' RACE reads, gives a single entry per CDR3 protein. The repertoire holds about 640,000 distinct CDR3 sequences, with less than 45% as singletons. Sequencing input: blood. The receptor source for this set is a man of 80 years or more in good health.

The gene calls are TRBV12-3 or TRBV12-4 and TRBJ2-1; D is unclear. V lost 1 base to trimming and J lost 7 bases, with 14 bases between them. The CDR3 totals 15 residues. The CDR3 DNA sequence: TGTGCCAGCAGTTTAGTCGTGATAAGGGCGAATGAGCAGTTCTTC. It codes for CASSLVVIRANEQFF.

The V gene is TRBV12-3 or TRBV12-4, the J gene TRBJ2-7; 9 positions agree with TRBD1. There are 13 residues in the CDR3. The J segment lost 2 bases and the V segment lost 4 bases, leaving 0 bases of the junction unmatched. The DNA for the CDR3 is TGTGCCAGCAGTTGGACAGGGGCCTACGAGCAGTACTTC. Protein sequence: CASSWTGAYEQYF.

This clonotype occurred a few times. J is TRBJ2-1 and V is TRBV29-1; a weak D match, TRBD2 (6 bases). V was cut by 8 bases and J by 4 bases, with 15 bases left in between. CDR3 size: 13 residues. Germline V lookup: CDR1 SQVTM, CDR2 ANQGSEA. This CDR3 reads CSYAVRGYNEQFF. Here the CDR3 DNA reads TGCAGCTATGCTGTGCGGGGATACAATGAGCAGTTCTTC.

The chain is built from TRBV28 and TRBJ2-3, with 9 bases fitting TRBD1. J gave up 4 bases and V 6 bases, and 8 bases lay outside the gene matches. This CDR3 has 15 residues. Germline V gene data show CDR1 as MDHEN and CDR2 as SYDVKM. CDR3 in DNA: TGTGCCAGCAGCGTTGGGGGACAGGGAGCAGATACGCAGTATTTT. Translating gives CASSVGGQGADTQYF.

V is TRBV2 and J is TRBJ2-5, with a weak D call TRBD2 (7 bases). The CDR3 extends over 14 amino acids. In germline, CDR1 is SNHLY, CDR2 FYNNEI. Trimming took 6 bases from V and 3 from J, leaving 14 bases between them. The CDR3 reads CASSRSGTKETQYF. Here the CDR3 DNA reads TGTGCCAGCAGCCGGAGCGGGACAAAAGAGACCCAGTACTTC.

This clonotype appeared many times. This rearrangement joins TRBV29-1 to TRBJ2-3, with D perhaps TRBD2 (5 bases). This CDR3 has 13 amino acids. Germline assignment: CDR1 SQVTM and CDR2 ANQGSEA. Trimming stripped 6 bases from V and 4 bases from J, with 14 bases between. The CDR3 sequence: CSVAAGMADTQYF. CDR3 nucleotides: TGCAGCGTGGCTGCGGGCATGGCAGATACGCAGTATTTT.

This clonotype was recorded a few times. The V and J genes are TRBV20-1 and TRBJ2-1; D is undetermined. There are 13 residues in the CDR3. Deletions cut 8 bases from V and 0 bases from J, with 11 bases between. The germline V gene encodes CDR1 DFQATT and CDR2 SNEGSKA (reference sequence). The CDR3 spells CSLRWSSYNEQFF. The CDR3 nucleotides read TGCAGTCTCCGATGGAGCTCCTACAATGAGCAGTTCTTC.

This clonotype was counted between two and nine times. One end of the junction fails to match germline, which may point to a read error. The chain combines TRBV20-1 with TRBJ2-3; the match to TRBD2 covers 11 bases. Germline CDR1 and CDR2: DFQATT and SNEGSKA (reference sequence). The CDR3 is made up of 17 amino acids. In nucleotides, the CDR3 is TGTAGTGCTACCGAACCGGGACTAGCGGCTAGCACAGATACGCAGTATTTT. Protein: CSATEPGLAASTDTQYF.

This clonotype appeared a few times. This sequence joins TRBV4-2 and TRBJ1-4; D remains unclear. The CDR3 has 16 residues. Germline V gene data show CDR1 as LGHNA and CDR2 as YNFKEQ. V lost 0 bases to trimming and J lost 5 bases, with 13 bases between them. The chain's CDR3 is CASSQERHTLNEKLFF. CDR3 bases: TGTGCCAGCAGCCAAGAGAGGCACACACTGAATGAAAAACTGTTTTTT.

This clonotype has a handful of counts. The gene calls are TRBV5-1 and TRBJ1-2, with a tentative D call TRBD1 (6 bases). The germline V gene has CDR1 SGHRS and CDR2 YFSETQ. The CDR3 loop spans 15 amino acids. Trimming took off 0 bases at V and 4 bases at J, with 13 bases between the two ends. CDR3 in amino acids: CASSLGYRVAYGYTF. Here the CDR3 DNA reads TGCGCCAGCAGCTTGGGGTACAGGGTGGCCTATGGCTACACCTTC.

This clonotype appeared a few times. This chain uses TRBV20-1 with TRBJ1-2; TRBD1 might be the D (6 bases). The CDR3 extends over 13 amino acids. Looked up from germline, CDR1 is DFQATT and CDR2 is SNEGSKA (reference sequence). The V gene lost 6 bases and the J gene lost 6 bases, with 17 bases spanning the gap. The CDR3 loop reads CSAPFQGQHGYTF. Written as DNA, the CDR3 is TGCAGTGCCCCATTCCAGGGGCAACATGGCTACACCTTC.

This clonotype has only one observation. The rearrangement links TRBV6-5 to TRBJ2-1; D not resolved. Germline V lookup: CDR1 MNHEY, CDR2 SVGAGI. There are 11 residues in the CDR3. V lost 9 bases and J 4 bases, leaving 7 bases between the germline ends. In nucleotides, the CDR3 is TGTGCCAGTCGACTGTACAATGAGCAGTTCTTC. Protein sequence: CASRLYNEQFF.

This clonotype appeared a few times. The chain combines TRBV5-1 with TRBJ2-4; TRBD1 agrees at 12 bases. The V and J ends lost 4 bases and 2 bases, in that order; junction bases with no gene match: 4. CDR1 SGHRS and CDR2 YFSETQ come from the germline V gene. The CDR3 spans 16 residues. For the CDR3, the DNA is TGCGCCAGCAGCGGGACAGGGGGCGCGCCCAAAAACATTCAGTACTTC. Amino acids: CASSGTGGAPKNIQYF.

This clonotype has a single count. The chain couples TRBV7-2 to TRBJ1-1; D gene unclear. This CDR3 region has 14 residues. The V gene's germline CDR1 is SGHTA and CDR2 FQGNSA. Trimming left V 5 bases short and J 4 bases short, with 14 bases between. Written as DNA, the CDR3 is TGTGCCAGCAGCCTAAAGGCCCTCACCACTGAAGCTTTCTTT. It yields the protein CASSLKALTTEAFF.

V usage is TRBV20-1 and J usage is TRBJ2-5; 11 bases match TRBD2. After removal of 3 bases from V and 1 base from J, the junction contained 7 bases not matched to a gene. The CDR3 is made up of 16 amino acids. Looked up from germline, CDR1 is DFQATT and CDR2 is SNEGSKA (reference sequence). CDR3 residues: CSASIGTSGPQETQYF. The CDR3 nucleotides are TGCAGTGCTAGTATCGGGACTAGCGGTCCCCAAGAGACCCAGTACTTC.

This clonotype was detected a few times. This chain joins TRBV24-1 and TRBJ2-2; 11 positions agree with TRBD2. Losses at the gene ends were 6 bases for V and 5 bases for J; bases not matched to a gene: 4. The germline gives CDR1 KGHDR, CDR2 SFDVKD. This CDR3 comprises 15 residues. The CDR3: CATSRTSGLTGELFF. The CDR3 nucleotides read TGTGCCACCAGTCGGACTAGCGGGTTGACCGGGGAGCTGTTTTTT.

A few counts support this clonotype. The rearrangement links TRBV25-1 to TRBJ1-4; 7 nucleotides match TRBD1. The CDR3 sequence is 15 residues long. Germline-derived CDR1 and CDR2 are MGHDK and SYGVNS. The trim removed 3 bases at V and 7 bases at J, leaving 8 bases unmatched. As DNA, the CDR3 is TGTGCCAGCAGTGATCGTAGACAGGGACCTGAAAAACTGTTTTTT. This sequence encodes CASSDRRQGPEKLFF.